This T cell receptor beta chain came from a study of CD8 T cells in Susac syndrome. V lost 5 bases and J lost 7; bases outside the gene matches: 8. Germline lookup yields CDR1 SEHNR and CDR2 FQNEAQ (reference sequence). The CDR3 covers 13 residues. cDNA came from 0.5 to 1 ug RNA primed by random hexamers. An immunoSEQ multiplex PCR generated amplified TCR beta CDR3 products spanning 54 Vbeta and 13 Jbeta. TCRdb independently ran MiXCR on the immunoSEQ multiplex PCR reads; one entry per CDR3 protein. The sample carries roughly 120,000 distinct CDR3 sequences, 90% to 96% recorded once. The V call is TRBV7-9, the J call TRBJ2-7; 7 nucleotides line up with TRBD2. The sequenced material came from CD4+ T cells from PBMCs. The TCR sequence derives from a human donor in good health. The DNA for the CDR3 is TGTGCCAGCAGCCCCCTGGGGGGAGGGGAGCAGTACTTC. Protein product: CASSPLGGGEQYF.